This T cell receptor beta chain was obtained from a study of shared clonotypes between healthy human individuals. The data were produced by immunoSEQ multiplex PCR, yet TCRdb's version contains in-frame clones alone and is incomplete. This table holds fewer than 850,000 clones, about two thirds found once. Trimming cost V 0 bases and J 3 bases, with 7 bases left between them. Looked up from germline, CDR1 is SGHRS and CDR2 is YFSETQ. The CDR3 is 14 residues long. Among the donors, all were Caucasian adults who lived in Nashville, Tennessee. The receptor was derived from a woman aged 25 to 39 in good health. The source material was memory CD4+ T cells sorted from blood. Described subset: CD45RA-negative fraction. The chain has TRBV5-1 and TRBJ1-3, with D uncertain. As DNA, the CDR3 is TGCGCCAGCAGCTTGGAGTGGGGTGGAAACACCATATATTTT. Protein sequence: CASSLEWGGNTIYF.